This TCR beta chain was obtained from a study of blood T cell repertoires in COVID-19. On the study more broadly: Both acute and convalescent COVID-19 samples were obtained from the United States, Italy and Spain. Sources were T cells, B-cell-depleted T cells, or PBMCs; the material itself was cDNA or gDNA.

Authors' methods: Nucleated cell number was recorded as an estimate derived from reference gene primer amplification. Assay: immunoSEQ multiplex PCR; the TCRdb copy retains only in-frame clones and omits some. The V and J calls and clone size come from that table; D and trimming were worked out from the DNA. The data hold about 180,000 clones, with approximately 88% observed a single time. Trimming shortened V by 7 bases and J by 11 bases, and 10 bases separated the two germline ends. The CDR3 totals 10 residues. The material sequenced was peripheral blood. The J gene is TRBJ2-3, the V gene TRBV12-3 or TRBV12-4, with D possibly TRBD2 on 5 matching bases. This TCR was recovered from a woman aged 25 to 39 with acute or convalescent COVID-19. CDR3 DNA: TGTGCCAGCACCATTCGGGAGCAGTATTTT. It encodes CASTIREQYF.